The entry that follows covers one TCR beta chain sequence. Its antigen is unidentified. The sample is drawn from a study of shared clonotypes between healthy human individuals. In the CD4+ fraction, cells were divided into CD45RA+ naive and CD45RA-negative memory subsets. General study points: Relative to memory subsets, naive subsets generally showed larger estimated richness.

In the authors' methods: ImmunoSEQ supplied junction-only sequences lacking quality scores, so filtering was different. Libraries were prepared by immunoSEQ multiplex PCR; TCRdb keeps only in-frame clonotypes and omits some of them. D and trimming were read from the DNA, whereas the V and J calls and clone size are those reported in that table. The table lists about 520,000 clones, roughly 95% of them singletons. This CDR3 region has 13 residues. In germline, CDR1 is MDHEN, CDR2 SYDVKM. The ends were cut back, 9 bases at V and 8 bases at J, with 18 bases in the middle. The source material was naive CD4+ T cells sorted from blood. As to subset: CD45RA+ positively selected. This TCR was sampled from a woman in her thirties in good health. V is TRBV28 and J is TRBJ2-3; maybe TRBD1 (5 bases). This CDR3 reads CASTPSSRVTQYF. CDR3 bases: TGTGCCAGTACACCCTCTTCCAGGGTTACGCAGTATTTT. The entire variable domain, with the rest obtained from reference TRBV28 and TRBJ2-3, is as follows: DVKVTQSSRYLVKRTGEKVFLECVQDMDHENMFWYRQDPGLGLRLIYFSYDVKMKEKGDIPEGYSVSREKKERFSLILESASTNQTSMYLCASTPSSRVTQYFGPGTRLTVL.